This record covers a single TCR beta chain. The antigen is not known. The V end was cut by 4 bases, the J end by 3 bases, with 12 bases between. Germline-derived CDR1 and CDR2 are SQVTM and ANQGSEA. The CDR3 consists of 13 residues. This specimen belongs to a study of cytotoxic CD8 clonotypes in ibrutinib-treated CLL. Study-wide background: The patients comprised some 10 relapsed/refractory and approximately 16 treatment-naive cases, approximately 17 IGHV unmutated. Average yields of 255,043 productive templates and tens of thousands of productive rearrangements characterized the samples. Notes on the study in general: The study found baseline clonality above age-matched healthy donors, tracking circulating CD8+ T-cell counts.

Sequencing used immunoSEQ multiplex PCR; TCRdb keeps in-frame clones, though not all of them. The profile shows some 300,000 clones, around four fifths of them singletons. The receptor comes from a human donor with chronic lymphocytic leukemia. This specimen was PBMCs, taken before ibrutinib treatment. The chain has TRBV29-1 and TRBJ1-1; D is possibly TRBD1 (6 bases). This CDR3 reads CSVGTAGDTEAFF. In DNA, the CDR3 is TGCAGCGTTGGGACAGCGGGAGACACTGAAGCTTTCTTT.